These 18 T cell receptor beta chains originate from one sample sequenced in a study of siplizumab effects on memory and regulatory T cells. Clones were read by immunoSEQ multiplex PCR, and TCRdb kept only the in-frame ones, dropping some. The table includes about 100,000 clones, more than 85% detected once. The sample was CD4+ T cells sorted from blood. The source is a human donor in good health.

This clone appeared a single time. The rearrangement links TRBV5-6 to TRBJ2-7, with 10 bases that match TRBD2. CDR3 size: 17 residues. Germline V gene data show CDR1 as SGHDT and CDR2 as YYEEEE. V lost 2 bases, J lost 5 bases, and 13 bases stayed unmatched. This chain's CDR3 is CASSFSSGGTYPNEQYF. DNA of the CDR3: TGTGCCAGCAGCTTTAGTAGCGGGGGGACGTACCCTAACGAGCAGTACTTC.

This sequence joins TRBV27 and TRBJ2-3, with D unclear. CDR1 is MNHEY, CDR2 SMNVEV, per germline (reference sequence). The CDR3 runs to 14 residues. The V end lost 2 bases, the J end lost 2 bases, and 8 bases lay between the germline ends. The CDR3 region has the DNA TGTGCCAGCAGTTTACAAAAGCTCACAGATACGCAGTATTTT. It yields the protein CASSLQKLTDTQYF.

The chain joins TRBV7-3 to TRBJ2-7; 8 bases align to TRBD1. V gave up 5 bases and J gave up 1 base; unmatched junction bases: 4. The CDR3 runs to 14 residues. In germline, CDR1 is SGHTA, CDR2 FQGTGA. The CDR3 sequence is CASSPQGASYEQYF. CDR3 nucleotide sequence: TGTGCCAGCAGCCCGCAGGGGGCGTCCTACGAGCAGTACTTC.

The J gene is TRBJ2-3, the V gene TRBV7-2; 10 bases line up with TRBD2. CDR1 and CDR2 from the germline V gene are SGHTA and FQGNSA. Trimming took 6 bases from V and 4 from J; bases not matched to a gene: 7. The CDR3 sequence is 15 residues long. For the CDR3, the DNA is TGTGCCAGCAGGAGCGGGGGGGCCCTCGCAGATACGCAGTATTTT. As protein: CASRSGGALADTQYF.

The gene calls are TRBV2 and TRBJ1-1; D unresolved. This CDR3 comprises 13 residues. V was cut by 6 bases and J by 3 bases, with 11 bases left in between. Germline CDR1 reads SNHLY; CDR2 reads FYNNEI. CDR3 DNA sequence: TGTGCCAGCAGCCCCAGAGGATACACTGAAGCTTTCTTT. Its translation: CASSPRGYTEAFF.

The CDR3 region has the DNA TGTGCCAGCAGACAGGGATGGATTTCCTACGAGCAGTACTTC. Protein: CASRQGWISYEQYF. V gene TRBV6-1 combines with J gene TRBJ2-7; D perhaps matches TRBD1 (6 bases). CDR3 size: 14 residues. The V gene's germline CDR1 is MNHNS and CDR2 SASEGT. Between the trimmed V and J ends, which lost 6 bases and 1 base, there was a span of 13 bases.

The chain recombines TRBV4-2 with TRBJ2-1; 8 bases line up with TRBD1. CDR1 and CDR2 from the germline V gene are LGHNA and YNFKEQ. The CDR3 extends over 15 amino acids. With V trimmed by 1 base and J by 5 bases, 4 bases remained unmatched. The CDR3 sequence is CASSQAGGNDNEQFF. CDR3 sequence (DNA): TGTGCCAGCAGCCAAGCAGGGGGCAACGACAATGAGCAGTTCTTC.

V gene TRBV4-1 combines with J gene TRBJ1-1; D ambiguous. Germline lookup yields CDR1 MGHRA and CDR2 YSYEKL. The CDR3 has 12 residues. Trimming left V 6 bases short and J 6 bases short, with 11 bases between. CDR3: CASSDFWAEAFF. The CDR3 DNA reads TGCGCCAGCAGTGACTTCTGGGCTGAAGCTTTCTTT.

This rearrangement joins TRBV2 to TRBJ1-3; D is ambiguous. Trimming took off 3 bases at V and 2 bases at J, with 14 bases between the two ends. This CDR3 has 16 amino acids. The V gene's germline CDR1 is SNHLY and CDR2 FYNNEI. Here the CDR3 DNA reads TGTGCCAGCAGTGAGGGAAGGTTGGGGACTGGAAACACCATATATTTT. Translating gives CASSEGRLGTGNTIYF.

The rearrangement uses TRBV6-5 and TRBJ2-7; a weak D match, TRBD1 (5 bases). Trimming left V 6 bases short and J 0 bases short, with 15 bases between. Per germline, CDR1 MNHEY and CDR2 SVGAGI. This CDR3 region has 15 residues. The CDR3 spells CASRPTGPASYEQYF. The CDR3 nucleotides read TGTGCCAGCAGACCAACAGGTCCAGCCTCCTACGAGCAGTACTTC.

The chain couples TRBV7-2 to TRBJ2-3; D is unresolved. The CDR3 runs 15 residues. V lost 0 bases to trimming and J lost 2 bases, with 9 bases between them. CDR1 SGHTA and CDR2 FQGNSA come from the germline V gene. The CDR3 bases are TGTGCCAGCAGCTTAGCGGGCAGACACACAGATACGCAGTATTTT. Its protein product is CASSLAGRHTDTQYF.

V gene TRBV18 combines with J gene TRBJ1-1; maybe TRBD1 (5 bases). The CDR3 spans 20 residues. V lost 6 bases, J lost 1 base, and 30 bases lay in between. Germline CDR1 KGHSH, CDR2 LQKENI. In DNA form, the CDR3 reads TGTGCCAGCTCGAACACGACTATAGGATCCCGGGGACGGACGAACACTGAAGCTTTCTTT. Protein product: CASSNTTIGSRGRTNTEAFF.

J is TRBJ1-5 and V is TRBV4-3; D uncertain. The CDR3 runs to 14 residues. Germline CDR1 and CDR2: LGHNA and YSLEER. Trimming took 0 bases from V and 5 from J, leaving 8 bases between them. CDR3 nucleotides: TGCGCCAGCAGCCAAGAGGTAGAAGATCAGCCCCAGCATTTT. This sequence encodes CASSQEVEDQPQHF.

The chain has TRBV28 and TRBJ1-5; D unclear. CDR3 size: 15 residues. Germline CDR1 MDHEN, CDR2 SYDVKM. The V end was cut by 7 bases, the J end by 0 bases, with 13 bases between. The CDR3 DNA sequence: TGTGCCAGCACCAAACAACTTTATAGCAATCAGCCCCAGCATTTT. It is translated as CASTKQLYSNQPQHF.

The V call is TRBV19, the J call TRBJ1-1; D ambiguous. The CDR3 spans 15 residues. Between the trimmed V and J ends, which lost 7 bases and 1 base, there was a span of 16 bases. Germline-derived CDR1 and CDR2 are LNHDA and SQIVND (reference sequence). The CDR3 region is CASIGKPDGNTEAFF. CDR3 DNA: TGTGCCAGTATAGGCAAACCGGACGGGAACACTGAAGCTTTCTTT.

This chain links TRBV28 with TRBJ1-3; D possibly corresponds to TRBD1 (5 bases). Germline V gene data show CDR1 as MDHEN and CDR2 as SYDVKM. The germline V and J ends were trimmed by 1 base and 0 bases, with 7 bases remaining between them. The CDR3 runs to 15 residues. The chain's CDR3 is CASSLLQASGNTIYF. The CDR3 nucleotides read TGTGCCAGCAGTTTATTACAGGCCTCTGGAAACACCATATATTTT.

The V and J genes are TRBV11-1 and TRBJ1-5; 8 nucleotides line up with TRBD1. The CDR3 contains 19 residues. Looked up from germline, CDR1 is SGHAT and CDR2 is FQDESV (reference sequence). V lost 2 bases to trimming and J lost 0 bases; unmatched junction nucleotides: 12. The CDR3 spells CASSLSGVRQGPSNQPQHF. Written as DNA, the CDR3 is TGTGCCAGCAGCTTATCGGGGGTCAGACAGGGGCCTAGCAATCAGCCCCAGCATTTT.

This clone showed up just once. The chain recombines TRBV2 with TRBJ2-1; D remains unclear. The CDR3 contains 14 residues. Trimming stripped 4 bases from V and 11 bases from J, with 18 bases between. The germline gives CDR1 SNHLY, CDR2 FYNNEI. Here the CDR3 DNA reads TGTGCCAGCAGTGGGTCCAGGTCCCCGAGGAAGCAGTTCTTC. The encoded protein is CASSGSRSPRKQFF.